The rows below give T cell receptor beta chains drawn from one sample of a study of blood T cell repertoires in COVID-19. Assay: immunoSEQ multiplex PCR; the TCRdb copy retains only in-frame clones and omits some. The sample holds 95,000 to 150,000 clones, more than 80% seen once. Material: peripheral blood. The origin of the receptors is a man between 35 and 55 years old with acute or convalescent COVID-19. CDR3s include the opening cysteine and the closing phenylalanine or tryptophan. Fields, in order: CDR3 DNA, CDR3 protein, D gene, clone size, J gene, V gene. D genes are given only for firm matches. Size is omitted from some rows. Given values are once, few, many or a class for expanded clones.

cdr3_nt: TGTGCCAGCAGGGACTTCCGTACCGGGGAGCTGTTTTTT
cdr3_aa: CASRDFRTGELFF
d_call: -
clone_size: -
j_call: TRBJ2-2
v_call: TRBV6-5

cdr3_nt: TGTGCCAGCAGTCAGGGGGGAAGTCAGCCCCAGCATTTT
cdr3_aa: CASSQGGSQPQHF
d_call: TRBD1
clone_size: -
j_call: TRBJ1-5
v_call: TRBV12-3/TRBV12-4

cdr3_nt: TGTGCCAGCAGCTTAAGCCAGGGGCCGTCGTACGAGCAGTACTTC
cdr3_aa: CASSLSQGPSYEQYF
d_call: -
clone_size: -
j_call: TRBJ2-7
v_call: TRBV7-3

cdr3_nt: TGCAGCGTTGAAGATCTTAGAACCGCGCAGTACTTC
cdr3_aa: CSVEDLRTAQYF
d_call: -
clone_size: -
j_call: TRBJ2-7
v_call: TRBV29-1

cdr3_nt: TGTGCCAGCAGCTCGGGACAGGGCGGTGGCTACACCTTC
cdr3_aa: CASSSGQGGGYTF
d_call: TRBD1
clone_size: -
j_call: TRBJ1-2
v_call: TRBV5-4

cdr3_nt: TGTGCCAGCAGCTTAGTTCGCAGCTCCTACAATGAGCAGTTCTTC
cdr3_aa: CASSLVRSSYNEQFF
d_call: -
clone_size: few
j_call: TRBJ2-1
v_call: TRBV11-2

cdr3_nt: TGTGCCAGCTCAACACGACAGGGCCCTGGCTACACCTTC
cdr3_aa: CASSTRQGPGYTF
d_call: TRBD1
clone_size: -
j_call: TRBJ1-2
v_call: TRBV18

cdr3_nt: TGTGCCAGCACCTTTAAGGGGATCCCTTGGAATGAGCAGTTCTTC
cdr3_aa: CASTFKGIPWNEQFF
d_call: -
clone_size: once
j_call: TRBJ2-1
v_call: TRBV27

cdr3_nt: TGTGCCAGTAGTCCCCGGGAAGATTCACCCCTCCACTTT
cdr3_aa: CASSPREDSPLHF
d_call: -
clone_size: -
j_call: TRBJ1-6
v_call: TRBV19

cdr3_nt: TGTGCCAGCAGAAGCGGGAGATCGGCCGGGGAGCTGTTTTTT
cdr3_aa: CASRSGRSAGELFF
d_call: TRBD2
clone_size: -
j_call: TRBJ2-2
v_call: TRBV7-2

cdr3_nt: TGTGCCACCCGTTCCGGCTATGGCTACACCTTC
cdr3_aa: CATRSGYGYTF
d_call: -
clone_size: -
j_call: TRBJ1-2
v_call: TRBV19

cdr3_nt: TGCGCCAGCAGCTTACAGGGGACGCGCACAGATACGCAGTATTTT
cdr3_aa: CASSLQGTRTDTQYF
d_call: TRBD1
clone_size: once
j_call: TRBJ2-3
v_call: TRBV5-1

cdr3_nt: TGCGCCAGCAGCTTGGACGGGATTGGGACTAGCGGGGCTAGCACAGATACGCAGTATTTT
cdr3_aa: CASSLDGIGTSGASTDTQYF
d_call: TRBD2
clone_size: once
j_call: TRBJ2-3
v_call: TRBV5-1

cdr3_nt: TGTGCCAGCAGCTTGGGGACAGGGGGCAACCAGCCCCAGCATTTT
cdr3_aa: CASSLGTGGNQPQHF
d_call: TRBD1
clone_size: -
j_call: TRBJ1-5
v_call: TRBV11-2

cdr3_nt: TGTGCCAGCAGTTACTCGGGGGGGAAGAACACTGAAGCTTTCTTT
cdr3_aa: CASSYSGGKNTEAFF
d_call: -
clone_size: -
j_call: TRBJ1-1
v_call: TRBV6-5

cdr3_nt: TGTGCCTGGAGTGTACTGCGAATCGGTGGCTACACCTTC
cdr3_aa: CAWSVLRIGGYTF
d_call: -
clone_size: -
j_call: TRBJ1-2
v_call: TRBV30

cdr3_nt: TGTGCCTGGAGTGGCGGGGACAGCTATGGCTACACCTTC
cdr3_aa: CAWSGGDSYGYTF
d_call: TRBD1
clone_size: -
j_call: TRBJ1-2
v_call: TRBV30

cdr3_nt: TGTGCCAGCAGCCCCAGGACTAGCGGGGGGCGGGAGCAGTACTTC
cdr3_aa: CASSPRTSGGREQYF
d_call: TRBD2
clone_size: -
j_call: TRBJ2-7
v_call: TRBV3-1/TRBV3-2

cdr3_nt: TGTGCCTGGAGTGGGGCTCAGGACAGCCCTTACTACGAGCAGTACTTC
cdr3_aa: CAWSGAQDSPYYEQYF
d_call: -
clone_size: -
j_call: TRBJ2-7
v_call: TRBV30

cdr3_nt: TGTGCCAGTCAGGGGGCGCAGGGGATAAACACCATATATTTT
cdr3_aa: CASQGAQGINTIYF
d_call: TRBD1
clone_size: -
j_call: TRBJ1-3
v_call: TRBV19

cdr3_nt: TGTGCCAGCAGCTCGACTAGCGTGCACCCTGGGAATGAGCAGTTCTTC
cdr3_aa: CASSSTSVHPGNEQFF
d_call: TRBD2
clone_size: -
j_call: TRBJ2-1
v_call: TRBV7-7

cdr3_nt: TGTGCCTGGAGTGGAAACAGGGACACTGAAGCTTTCTTT
cdr3_aa: CAWSGNRDTEAFF
d_call: -
clone_size: -
j_call: TRBJ1-1
v_call: TRBV30

cdr3_nt: TGTGCCAGCAGTCCCTCCGGGACAGGGGTGGGCTATGGCTACACCTTC
cdr3_aa: CASSPSGTGVGYGYTF
d_call: TRBD1
clone_size: -
j_call: TRBJ1-2
v_call: TRBV27

cdr3_nt: TGTGCCAGCAGCAGATCCCCGGGACAGGAGAATGGCTACACCTTC
cdr3_aa: CASSRSPGQENGYTF
d_call: -
clone_size: few
j_call: TRBJ1-2
v_call: TRBV21-1

cdr3_nt: TGTGCCAGCAGCTTAGGGGGACTCGACGGCTACACCTTC
cdr3_aa: CASSLGGLDGYTF
d_call: -
clone_size: -
j_call: TRBJ1-2
v_call: TRBV7-6

cdr3_nt: TGCGCCAGCAGCCCGGAGGTAGAGAATGAGCAGTTCTTC
cdr3_aa: CASSPEVENEQFF
d_call: -
clone_size: -
j_call: TRBJ2-1
v_call: TRBV5-1

cdr3_nt: TGTGCCAGCAAGAAGGACAGGGCTGGAAACACCATATATTTT
cdr3_aa: CASKKDRAGNTIYF
d_call: TRBD1
clone_size: -
j_call: TRBJ1-3
v_call: TRBV2

cdr3_nt: TGTGCCAGCAGCTCGACCAGGGGGGATACGCAGTATTTT
cdr3_aa: CASSSTRGDTQYF
d_call: TRBD1
clone_size: -
j_call: TRBJ2-3
v_call: TRBV7-2

cdr3_nt: TGTGCCAGCAGTGGAGGACTAGCGGGAGTGTACAATGAGCAGTTCTTC
cdr3_aa: CASSGGLAGVYNEQFF
d_call: TRBD2
clone_size: few
j_call: TRBJ2-1
v_call: TRBV6-1

cdr3_nt: TGTGCCTGGAGTGTATTGGCACTAGGAAATTCACCCCTCCACTTT
cdr3_aa: CAWSVLALGNSPLHF
d_call: -
clone_size: -
j_call: TRBJ1-6
v_call: TRBV30

cdr3_nt: TGTGCCAACTCCGGGACAGGGTTTTTTAATGGCTACACCTTC
cdr3_aa: CANSGTGFFNGYTF
d_call: TRBD1
clone_size: -
j_call: TRBJ1-2
v_call: TRBV2

cdr3_nt: TGTGCCAGTAGTACAGGACAGGGGGGACGTGAAGCTTTCTTT
cdr3_aa: CASSTGQGGREAFF
d_call: TRBD1
clone_size: -
j_call: TRBJ1-1
v_call: TRBV19

cdr3_nt: TGTGCCACCAGTGATCCTAGCGGGACTAGCACAGATACGCAGTATTTT
cdr3_aa: CATSDPSGTSTDTQYF
d_call: TRBD2
clone_size: -
j_call: TRBJ2-3
v_call: TRBV24-1

cdr3_nt: TGCGCCAGCAGCCAAGAGGGCGGAGGGGGGGGATCCTACGAGCAGTACTTC
cdr3_aa: CASSQEGGGGGSYEQYF
d_call: -
clone_size: -
j_call: TRBJ2-7
v_call: TRBV4-3

cdr3_nt: TGTGCCAGCAGCTATAGAGGGCGAGAGACCCAGTACTTC
cdr3_aa: CASSYRGRETQYF
d_call: -
clone_size: -
j_call: TRBJ2-5
v_call: TRBV11-2

cdr3_nt: TGTGCCAGCAGTCAGGGGGTTAACACTGAAGCTTTCTTT
cdr3_aa: CASSQGVNTEAFF
d_call: TRBD1
clone_size: once
j_call: TRBJ1-1
v_call: TRBV6-5

cdr3_nt: TGTGCCAGCAGCCAGCAGGGGGCGTCTGAAGCTTTCTTT
cdr3_aa: CASSQQGASEAFF
d_call: TRBD1
clone_size: -
j_call: TRBJ1-1
v_call: TRBV7-2

cdr3_nt: TGTGCCAGTAGTCCACGGACAGGGCAGGCCTATGGCTACACCTTC
cdr3_aa: CASSPRTGQAYGYTF
d_call: TRBD1
clone_size: few
j_call: TRBJ1-2
v_call: TRBV19

cdr3_nt: TGTGCCAGCACCACTGGTTCGGGGAACACTGAAGCTTTCTTT
cdr3_aa: CASTTGSGNTEAFF
d_call: -
clone_size: -
j_call: TRBJ1-1
v_call: TRBV6-5

cdr3_nt: TGTGCCAGCAGCTCCCGTGCCGGGACAGGATACAATGAGCAGTTCTTC
cdr3_aa: CASSSRAGTGYNEQFF
d_call: TRBD1
clone_size: few
j_call: TRBJ2-1
v_call: TRBV7-2

cdr3_nt: TGTGCCAGCAGTGAAGGTCAGGGCAGAAACTATGGCTACACCTTC
cdr3_aa: CASSEGQGRNYGYTF
d_call: -
clone_size: once
j_call: TRBJ1-2
v_call: TRBV6-1

cdr3_nt: TGTGCCAGCGGAGGAGGACCCAATAGCAATCAGCCCCAGCATTTT
cdr3_aa: CASGGGPNSNQPQHF
d_call: -
clone_size: -
j_call: TRBJ1-5
v_call: TRBV6-4

cdr3_nt: TGCGCCAGCAGCTTGGCACAGACTAGCTATGGCTACACCTTC
cdr3_aa: CASSLAQTSYGYTF
d_call: -
clone_size: -
j_call: TRBJ1-2
v_call: TRBV5-1

cdr3_nt: TGTGCCTGGAGCTCCCACAGGGGGCGAACAGATACGCAGTATTTT
cdr3_aa: CAWSSHRGRTDTQYF
d_call: TRBD1
clone_size: -
j_call: TRBJ2-3
v_call: TRBV30

cdr3_nt: TGTGCCATCAGTGTGTCGCAGGGGTACACTGAAGCTTTCTTT
cdr3_aa: CAISVSQGYTEAFF
d_call: -
clone_size: -
j_call: TRBJ1-1
v_call: TRBV10-3

cdr3_nt: TGTGCCTGCGGAACAGGGAACACTGAAGCTTTCTTT
cdr3_aa: CACGTGNTEAFF
d_call: -
clone_size: -
j_call: TRBJ1-1
v_call: TRBV30

cdr3_nt: TGTGCCAGCAGCTTTCGCGGAGAGACCCAGTACTTC
cdr3_aa: CASSFRGETQYF
d_call: -
clone_size: -
j_call: TRBJ2-5
v_call: TRBV7-9

cdr3_nt: TGTGCCATCAGTGATCGGGGGACGGTGAACACTGAAGCTTTCTTT
cdr3_aa: CAISDRGTVNTEAFF
d_call: -
clone_size: -
j_call: TRBJ1-1
v_call: TRBV10-3

cdr3_nt: TGCGCCAGCAGCCAGCGGGGTCAGCCCCAGCATTTT
cdr3_aa: CASSQRGQPQHF
d_call: -
clone_size: once
j_call: TRBJ1-5
v_call: TRBV4-1

cdr3_nt: TGTGCCAGCAGCCAAGGGCGGGGAGGGGTAAACTATGGCTACACCTTC
cdr3_aa: CASSQGRGGVNYGYTF
d_call: -
clone_size: -
j_call: TRBJ1-2
v_call: TRBV3-1/TRBV3-2

cdr3_nt: TGTGCCAGCAGCGCTAAGGACTCCAGGAGCTACGAGCAGTACTTC
cdr3_aa: CASSAKDSRSYEQYF
d_call: -
clone_size: -
j_call: TRBJ2-7
v_call: TRBV5-8

cdr3_nt: TGTGCCAGCAGCCAAGATAAGGGGTTTCAAGAGACCCAGTACTTC
cdr3_aa: CASSQDKGFQETQYF
d_call: -
clone_size: -
j_call: TRBJ2-5
v_call: TRBV3-1/TRBV3-2

cdr3_nt: TGTGCCAGCAGCGTGACAGGGCTGAACACTGAAGCTTTCTTT
cdr3_aa: CASSVTGLNTEAFF
d_call: TRBD1
clone_size: -
j_call: TRBJ1-1
v_call: TRBV7-6